The subject of this entry is one T cell receptor (beta chain). This sample stems from a study of blood T cell repertoires in COVID-19. Study details: The United States, Italy and Spain supplied acute and convalescent COVID-19 samples.

The CDR3 spans 15 residues. Per germline, CDR1 SGHNT and CDR2 YYREEE (reference sequence). Unmatched junction bases numbered 6, after V lost 4 bases and J lost 2 bases. Participants' own reports of clinical history determined their cohort assignment. Recovered Cohort 3 donors showed two negative PCRs, clearance, or symptom resolution. Clones were read by immunoSEQ multiplex PCR, and TCRdb kept only the in-frame ones, dropping some. In the table there are around 180,000 clones, 70% to 85% of which are singletons. The chain employs TRBV5-4 and TRBJ2-3; TRBD1 matches at 8 bases. Material: PBMCs or T cells enriched from blood (not recorded which). This sequence was found in a man aged 50 to 59 who had recovered from COVID-19. CDR3 nucleotides: TGTGCCAGCAGCAGGACAGGGCCTTTCACAGATACGCAGTATTTT. Protein product: CASSRTGPFTDTQYF.